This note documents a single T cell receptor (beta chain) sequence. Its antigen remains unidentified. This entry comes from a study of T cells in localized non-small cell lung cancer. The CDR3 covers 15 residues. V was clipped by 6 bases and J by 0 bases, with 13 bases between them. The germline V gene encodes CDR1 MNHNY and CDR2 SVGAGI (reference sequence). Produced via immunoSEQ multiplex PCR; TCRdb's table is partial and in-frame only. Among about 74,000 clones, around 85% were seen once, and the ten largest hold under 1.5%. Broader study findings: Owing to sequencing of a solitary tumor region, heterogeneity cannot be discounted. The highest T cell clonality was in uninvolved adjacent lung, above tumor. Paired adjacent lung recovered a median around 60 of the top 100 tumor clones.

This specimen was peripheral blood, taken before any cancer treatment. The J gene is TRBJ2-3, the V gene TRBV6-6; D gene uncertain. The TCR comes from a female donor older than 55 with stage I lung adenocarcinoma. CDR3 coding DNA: TGTGCCAGCAGCTCACAGAGTTCTAGCACAGATACGCAGTATTTT. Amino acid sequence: CASSSQSSSTDTQYF.